These 31 T cell receptor beta chains share one sample of origin, sequenced in a study of shared clonotypes between healthy human individuals. Sequencing was performed with immunoSEQ multiplex PCR; in TCRdb, only in-frame clones are kept and a portion is missing. The table lists a few hundred thousand clones, around nine tenths of them singletons. Sequencing was carried out using memory CD8+ T cells sorted from blood. Subset meaning: CD45RO+ cells pooled with CCR7-negative TemRA cells. The receptors were sampled from a young man in good health.

The chain uses TRBV13 and TRBJ2-1; 14 bases match TRBD2. The CDR3 has 18 residues. Losses at the gene ends were 2 bases for V and 8 bases for J; bases not matched to a gene: 11. Germline V gives CDR1 PRHDT, CDR2 FYEKMQ (reference sequence). This CDR3 is CASSLRLTSGGAKDEQFF. CDR3 bases: TGTGCCAGCAGCTTACGACTGACTAGCGGGGGGGCCAAGGATGAGCAGTTCTTC.

The chain carries TRBV15 and TRBJ2-3; a possible D gene is TRBD1 (5 bases). CDR1 and CDR2 (germline): LNHNV, YYDKDF (reference sequence). The germline V and J ends were trimmed by 2 bases and 15 bases, with 21 bases remaining between them. There are 14 residues in the CDR3. The CDR3 is CATSRRQETDPSYF. The DNA of the CDR3 is TGTGCCACCAGCAGACGTCAAGAGACAGACCCATCATATTTT.

The V and J genes are TRBV2 and TRBJ1-2; 7 bases agree with TRBD1. Germline lookup yields CDR1 SNHLY and CDR2 FYNNEI. V gave up 10 bases and J gave up 3 bases; unmatched junction bases: 8. This CDR3 contains 13 residues. In DNA, the CDR3 is TGTGCCACCTACGAGGGGGCCTACTATGGCTACACCTTC. Its protein product is CATYEGAYYGYTF. Full variable domain (remainder filled in from reference TRBV2 and TRBJ1-2): EPEVTQTPSHQVTQMGQEVILRCVPISNHLYFYWYRQILGQKVEFLVSFYNNEISEKSEIFDDQFSVERPDGSNFTLKIRSTKLEDSAMYFCATYEGAYYGYTFGSGTRLTVV.

The gene calls are TRBV6-5 and TRBJ2-1; D may be TRBD1 or TRBD2 (6 bases each). The CDR3 length is 14 residues. V was pared by 2 bases and J by 9 bases, with 14 bases between. Germline CDR1 and CDR2: MNHEY and SVGAGI. CDR3 sequence (DNA): TGTGCCAGCAGTTACGGGGGGCGCTCAATTGAGCAGTTCTTC. Protein product: CASSYGGRSIEQFF.

The chain couples TRBV27 to TRBJ1-6, with TRBD1 identical over 9 bases. Losses at the gene ends were 0 bases for V and 9 bases for J; bases not matched to a gene: 6. The CDR3 totals 16 residues. The germline CDR1 and CDR2 sequences are MNHEY and SMNVEV (reference sequence). The CDR3 nucleotides are TGTGCCAGCAGTTTATCTGGGACAGGGATGGGTTCACCCCTCCACTTT. Translating gives CASSLSGTGMGSPLHF.

The CDR3 reads CASSIGQTIHLEAFF. The CDR3 bases are TGTGCCAGCTCAATAGGACAGACCATTCATCTTGAAGCTTTCTTT. This chain uses TRBV18 with TRBJ1-1; possible D gene TRBD1, 6 bases. There are 15 residues in the CDR3. The V and J ends lost 5 bases and 7 bases respectively, with 20 bases between them. Germline CDR1 reads KGHSH; CDR2 reads LQKENI.

The chain carries TRBV5-1 and TRBJ1-6; 9 bases map to TRBD1. Per the germline V gene, CDR1 is SGHRS and CDR2 is YFSETQ. This CDR3 has 16 residues. Trimming cost V 3 bases and J 5 bases; bases outside gene matches: 6. This CDR3 is CASSWLTGGNNSPLHF. CDR3 DNA sequence: TGCGCCAGCAGCTGGCTGACAGGGGGTAATAATTCACCCCTCCACTTT.

The chain carries TRBV27 and TRBJ2-7; a possible D gene is TRBD2 (6 bases). Germline loops: CDR1 MNHEY, CDR2 SMNVEV (reference sequence). CDR3 length equals 14 residues. V shed 5 bases and J shed 5 bases, with 16 bases lying between them. The CDR3 coding sequence is TGTGCCAGCAGTCCCCATGCGGGAAGGAACGAGCAGTACTTC. Translating gives CASSPHAGRNEQYF.

The V and J genes are TRBV27 and TRBJ1-5, with D possibly being TRBD1 (6 bases). Trimming shortened V by 3 bases and J by 7 bases, and 16 bases separated the two germline ends. The CDR3 runs 15 residues. The germline V gene has CDR1 MNHEY and CDR2 SMNVEV (reference sequence). The CDR3, as DNA: TGTGCCAGCAGTTTCATCCCGACAGGTGGACAGCCCCAGCATTTT. This translates into CASSFIPTGGQPQHF.

The CDR3 sequence: CASSNGTGGEISYNSPLHF. The CDR3 bases are TGTGCCAGCAGCAACGGGACAGGGGGCGAAATCTCCTATAATTCACCCCTCCACTTT. This rearrangement joins TRBV5-4 to TRBJ1-6; 12 nucleotides match TRBD1. V was clipped by 4 bases and J by 0 bases; unmatched bases: 8. The CDR3 sequence is 19 residues long. The V gene's germline CDR1 is SGHNT and CDR2 YYREEE (reference sequence).

A remark on this clone: Other DNA sequences in this specimen translate into the identical CDR3. This sequence joins TRBV5-6 and TRBJ2-1; unclear D gene. Germline CDR1 SGHDT, CDR2 YYEEEE. This CDR3 region has 16 residues. Trimming removed 4 bases at V and 0 bases at J, with 14 bases between. CDR3 residues: CASSVGPTSSYNEQFF. Written as DNA, the CDR3 is TGTGCCAGCAGCGTTGGACCGACGAGCTCCTACAATGAGCAGTTCTTC.

The chain couples TRBV28 to TRBJ1-2, with 12 bases identical to TRBD1. V shed 2 bases, J shed 4 bases, and the junction held 14 bases outside the gene matches. The CDR3 spans 19 residues. Germline V lookup: CDR1 MDHEN, CDR2 SYDVKM. CDR3 DNA sequence: TGTGCCAGCAGTTTAGTCTCCGGGACAGGGGGCCCAAGATCCTATGGCTACACCTTC. This sequence encodes CASSLVSGTGGPRSYGYTF.

J is TRBJ2-7 and V is TRBV29-1; the D gene is possibly TRBD2 (6 bases). V was cut by 6 bases and J by 6 bases, with 15 bases left in between. The CDR3 contains 12 residues. CDR1 and CDR2 (germline): SQVTM, ANQGSEA. In DNA, the CDR3 is TGCAGCGTCAGGAGTGGGGGAGGCGAGCAGTACTTC. Protein sequence: CSVRSGGGEQYF.

At least ten counts were recorded for this clone. Distinct nucleotide sequences in the sample also encode this CDR3. The chain uses TRBV7-8 and TRBJ1-6; TRBD1 matches 11 bases. Germline V lookup: CDR1 SGHVS, CDR2 FQNEAQ. V dropped 3 bases and J dropped 8; count of bases not matched to a gene: 6. CDR3 size: 16 residues. The CDR3 region has the DNA TGTGCCAGCAGCTTGTGGACAGGGGGCTTGGATTCACCCCTCCACTTT. Its translation: CASSLWTGGLDSPLHF.

This clone was seen just once. This sequence joins TRBV13 and TRBJ2-3, with 10 positions matching TRBD1. The CDR3 spans 14 residues. V trimming: 9 bases; J trimming: 3 bases; junction bases outside the gene matches: 6. Germline V gene data show CDR1 as PRHDT and CDR2 as FYEKMQ (reference sequence). CDR3 residues: CASSDRGMTDTQYF. CDR3 bases: TGTGCCAGTTCGGACAGGGGGATGACAGATACGCAGTATTTT.

The chain joins TRBV6-6 to TRBJ2-7, with D maybe TRBD2 (5 bases). The CDR3 is 14 amino acids. Germline CDR1 MNHNY, CDR2 SVGAGI (reference sequence). The ends were cut back, 3 bases at V and 0 bases at J, with 9 bases in the middle. This chain's CDR3 is CASSYSDPSYEQYF. CDR3 DNA: TGTGCCAGCAGTTATAGCGACCCCTCCTACGAGCAGTACTTC.

This clone showed up just once. J is TRBJ2-7 and V is TRBV7-2, with a tentative D call TRBD2 (7 bases). CDR1 and CDR2 (germline): SGHTA, FQGNSA. Trimming cost V 1 base and J 5 bases, with 15 bases left between them. There are 15 residues in the CDR3. CDR3 sequence reads: CASSLVGGAYNEQYF. DNA of the CDR3: TGTGCCAGCAGCTTAGTTGGGGGGGCTTATAACGAGCAGTACTTC.

The CDR3 loop is CASRQGGDEQYF. DNA for the CDR3: TGTGCCAGCAGACAGGGGGGGGACGAGCAGTACTTC. V usage is TRBV11-2 and J usage is TRBJ2-7; D may be TRBD1 (8 bases). V was shortened by 6 bases and J by 5 bases, with 11 bases between the two germline ends. CDR1 is SGHAT and CDR2 is FQNNGV in the germline V gene. The CDR3 sequence is 12 residues long.

The chain joins TRBV4-1 to TRBJ2-5; TRBD2 might be the D (5 bases). Germline CDR1 MGHRA, CDR2 YSYEKL. V was shortened by 0 bases and J by 10 bases, with 12 bases between the two germline ends. This CDR3 region has 13 residues. CDR3 amino acids: CASSQEERSIQYF. The DNA for the CDR3 is TGCGCCAGCAGCCAAGAAGAGCGGTCTATCCAGTACTTC.

V usage is TRBV6-5 and J usage is TRBJ2-1; 11 positions match TRBD2. CDR3 length: 15 residues. V shed 5 bases, J shed 3 bases, and the junction held 3 bases outside the gene matches. Germline lookup yields CDR1 MNHEY and CDR2 SVGAGI. This CDR3 is CASSTSGSIYNEQFF. Written as DNA, the CDR3 is TGTGCCAGCAGTACTAGCGGGAGCATCTACAATGAGCAGTTCTTC.

The CDR3: CASNLPNYGYTF. The CDR3 DNA sequence: TGCGCCAGCAATCTACCTAACTATGGCTACACCTTC. This rearrangement joins TRBV10-1 to TRBJ1-2; D is ambiguous. CDR3 length: 12 amino acids. Per the germline V gene, CDR1 is WNHNN and CDR2 is SYGVQD (reference sequence). The V and J ends lost 7 bases and 0 bases respectively, with 6 bases between them.

This chain uses TRBV7-9 with TRBJ2-7; D may be TRBD1 or TRBD2 (7 bases each). V was cut by 8 bases and J by 3 bases, with 14 bases left in between. This CDR3 contains 13 residues. The germline CDR1 and CDR2 sequences are SEHNR and FQNEAQ (reference sequence). The CDR3 DNA is TGTGCCAGCTCCCAGGGGGGGAACTACGAGCAGTACTTC. This codes for CASSQGGNYEQYF.

This clone was recorded only once. This chain links TRBV20-1 with TRBJ2-7, with D uncertain. Germline V gene lookup returns CDR1 DFQATT and CDR2 SNEGSKA (reference sequence). The CDR3 is 11 residues long. V dropped 6 bases and J dropped 4 bases, with 10 bases sitting between them. CDR3 DNA: TGCAGTGCACTAATCGCATACGAGCAGTACTTC. Its protein is CSALIAYEQYF.

The J gene is TRBJ2-1, the V gene TRBV13; 7 nucleotides match TRBD2. Germline CDR1 PRHDT, CDR2 FYEKMQ (reference sequence). Trimming removed 5 bases from V and 0 bases from J; junction bases left unmatched: 7. CDR3 length: 16 amino acids. CDR3 DNA sequence: TGTGCCAGCAGCCCCAATCTAGCGGACTCCTACAATGAGCAGTTCTTC. Its translation: CASSPNLADSYNEQFF. The variable domain in full, with the rest retrieved from reference TRBV13 and TRBJ2-1, is AAGVIQSPRHLIKEKRETATLKCYPIPRHDTVYWYQQGPGQDPQFLISFYEKMQSDKGSIPDRFSAQQFSDYHSELNMSSLELGDSALYFCASSPNLADSYNEQFFGPGTRLTVL.

The chain combines TRBV4-1 with TRBJ2-1, with TRBD2 as a possible D gene (5 bases). The V end lost 1 base, the J end lost 7 bases, and 8 bases lay between the germline ends. The CDR3 is made up of 13 amino acids. Germline assignment: CDR1 MGHRA and CDR2 YSYEKL. The chain's CDR3 is CASSQGGVNEQFF. As DNA, the CDR3 is TGCGCCAGCAGCCAAGGGGGAGTAAATGAGCAGTTCTTC.

The J gene is TRBJ2-2, the V gene TRBV9, with D hard to call. Germline CDR1 SGDLS, CDR2 YYNGEE. V was trimmed by 4 bases and J by 1 base, leaving 11 bases between them. The CDR3 contains 15 residues. CDR3 in amino acids: CASSPFVRNTGELFF. The DNA for the CDR3 is TGTGCCAGCAGCCCTTTTGTGCGGAACACCGGGGAGCTGTTTTTT.

This clone appeared once. The chain couples TRBV7-9 to TRBJ2-7; TRBD1 agrees at 9 bases. The CDR3 loop spans 16 amino acids. Per germline, CDR1 SEHNR and CDR2 FQNEAQ (reference sequence). With 4 bases clipped from V and 6 bases from J, the junction kept 13 bases outside the gene matches. In DNA, the CDR3 is TGTGCCAGCAGCTCGGGACAGGGTGTTGATCGGGGCGAGCAGTACTTC. Translated: CASSSGQGVDRGEQYF.

This clone was detected only a few times. The CDR3 region is CASSPTDFTYEQYF. The CDR3 DNA reads TGCGCCAGCAGCCCGACGGATTTCACCTACGAGCAGTACTTC. The chain is built from TRBV4-1 and TRBJ2-7; D not certain. Germline lookup yields CDR1 MGHRA and CDR2 YSYEKL. Trimming took off 4 bases at V and 2 bases at J, with 12 bases between the two ends. The CDR3 is 14 residues long.

The chain combines TRBV10-1 with TRBJ2-1; TRBD2 agrees at 9 bases. The CDR3 consists of 13 residues. Germline V gene lookup returns CDR1 WNHNN and CDR2 SYGVQD (reference sequence). J was trimmed by 9 bases and V by 9 bases; bases with no gene match: 9. DNA of the CDR3: TGCGCCAGTTCTCGGCGGGAGGGTGGTGAGCAGTTCTTC. Its protein is CASSRREGGEQFF.

The CDR3 protein is CASSLGSGETDTQYF. DNA for the CDR3: TGCGCCAGCAGCTTGGGTAGCGGAGAGACAGATACGCAGTATTTT. The chain joins TRBV5-1 to TRBJ2-3; a possible D gene is TRBD2 (6 bases). This CDR3 is 15 amino acids long. Trimming removed 0 bases from V and 3 bases from J, with 11 bases in between. The germline CDR1 and CDR2 sequences are SGHRS and YFSETQ.

The gene calls are TRBV7-6 and TRBJ2-7; 9 bases agree with TRBD2. Losses at the gene ends were 1 base for V and 4 bases for J; bases not matched to a gene: 5. There are 15 residues in the CDR3. Germline values: CDR1 SGHVS, CDR2 FNYEAQ. The CDR3 DNA reads as TGTGCCAGCAGCTTAGTAGCGGGGGTACCTTACGAGCAGTACTTC. Translated: CASSLVAGVPYEQYF.